One sample yielded the 21 T cell receptor beta chains listed below, sequenced in a study of T cell responses to AZD1222 COVID-19 vaccine. Profiled with immunoSEQ multiplex PCR; TCRdb holds only in-frame clones, not every one. The sample lists 150,000 to 200,000 clones, approximately 90% occurring once. The sample here was peripheral blood, taken on day 0 of AZD1222 vaccination. These receptors originate from an adult in good health.

The chain couples TRBV4-1 to TRBJ1-4; 7 bases are a match to TRBD1. The length of the CDR3 is 14 residues. V lost 8 bases to trimming and J lost 4 bases; unmatched junction nucleotides: 7. Germline lookup yields CDR1 MGHRA and CDR2 YSYEKL. In nucleotides, the CDR3 is TGCGCCAGCTCGGCAGGGGGGCTTAATGAAAAACTGTTTTTT. Amino acids: CASSAGGLNEKLFF.

This chain joins TRBV18 and TRBJ1-2; D perhaps matches TRBD1 (6 bases). The CDR3 extends over 14 amino acids. The germline V gene has CDR1 KGHSH and CDR2 LQKENI. The V and J ends lost 4 bases and 4 bases respectively, with 13 bases between them. CDR3 nucleotides: TGTGCCAGCTCACAGCAGGGGTCGCTCTATGGCTACACCTTC. Encoded protein: CASSQQGSLYGYTF.

V usage is TRBV19 and J usage is TRBJ1-2; D is perhaps TRBD1 (5 bases). V was trimmed by 3 bases and J by 5 bases, leaving 7 bases between them. Germline V gives CDR1 LNHDA, CDR2 SQIVND (reference sequence). The CDR3 loop spans 12 amino acids. The DNA for the CDR3 is TGTGCCAGTAGTATCGAGGGGTATGGCTACACCTTC. Translating gives CASSIEGYGYTF.

The chain combines TRBV7-2 with TRBJ1-3, with no clear D. The CDR3 loop spans 13 amino acids. Trimming took off 5 bases at V and 0 bases at J, with 5 bases between the two ends. Germline V gene sequence: CDR1 SGHTA, CDR2 FQGNSA. CDR3 bases: TGTGCCAGCAGCGCCCGCTCTGGAAACACCATATATTTT. Its translation is CASSARSGNTIYF.

The chain is built from TRBV2 and TRBJ1-1; possible D gene TRBD1, 5 bases. The CDR3 spans 13 residues. Between the trimmed V and J ends, which lost 5 bases and 5 bases, there was a span of 12 bases. Germline V gene sequence: CDR1 SNHLY, CDR2 FYNNEI. The CDR3 loop reads CASSRDSRTEAFF. In DNA form, the CDR3 reads TGTGCCAGCAGTCGAGACAGTAGGACTGAAGCTTTCTTT.

This clone was seen just once. This sequence joins TRBV18 and TRBJ1-1; TRBD1 might be the D (6 bases). The V end lost 4 bases, the J end lost 3 bases, and 12 bases lay between the germline ends. Germline CDR1 KGHSH, CDR2 LQKENI. The CDR3 runs to 14 residues. CDR3 amino acids: CASSLGEGDTEAFF. CDR3 DNA: TGTGCCAGCTCACTCGGAGAGGGGGACACTGAAGCTTTCTTT.

The chain is built from TRBV19 and TRBJ2-5, with TRBD1 identical over 7 bases. In germline, CDR1 is LNHDA, CDR2 SQIVND (reference sequence). CDR3 length: 16 residues. V lost 3 bases, J lost 4 bases, and 11 bases stayed unmatched. The CDR3 bases are TGTGCCAGTAGTATTACCCCCCGACAGGGCCGAGAGACCCAGTACTTC. Amino acids: CASSITPRQGRETQYF.

The chain employs TRBV6-5 and TRBJ1-1; 7 bases map to TRBD1. The V gene end was trimmed by 7 bases and the J gene end by 0 bases; junction bases not matched to a gene: 8. The CDR3 has 15 residues. Germline V gives CDR1 MNHEY, CDR2 SVGAGI. In DNA form, the CDR3 reads TGTGCCAGCACAAAGGGGGGACAGATGAACACTGAAGCTTTCTTT. It yields the protein CASTKGGQMNTEAFF.

This chain uses TRBV5-1 with TRBJ2-7; 7 bases line up with TRBD1. This CDR3 has 13 residues. Germline V gives CDR1 SGHRS, CDR2 YFSETQ. V was clipped by 3 bases and J by 2 bases; unmatched bases: 2. The CDR3 DNA follows: TGCGCCAGCAGCTCGACAGGGACCTACGAGCAGTACTTC. It is translated as CASSSTGTYEQYF.

V gene TRBV6-4 combines with J gene TRBJ2-7; TRBD2 matches 8 bases. CDR1 and CDR2 from the germline V gene are MRHNA and SNTAGT. This CDR3 has 14 residues. V was pared by 3 bases and J by 6 bases, with 7 bases of the junction left unmatched. For the CDR3, the DNA is TGTGCCAGCAGTGAGAGCGGGAGAGCGGCCGAGCAGTACTTC. It is translated as CASSESGRAAEQYF.

This chain uses TRBV3-1 (or the pseudogene TRBV3-2) with TRBJ1-4, with 7 bases matching TRBD1. The CDR3 runs to 15 residues. CDR1 and CDR2 (germline): LGHDT, YNNKEL (reference sequence). V gave up 4 bases and J gave up 3 bases; unmatched junction bases: 5. The CDR3: CASSRLGQSNEKLFF. The CDR3 nucleotides are TGTGCCAGCAGCCGACTGGGACAGTCTAATGAAAAACTGTTTTTT.

This clone was seen once. The genes are TRBV6-5 and TRBJ2-1; D perhaps matches TRBD2 (6 bases). The V gene lost 6 bases and the J gene lost 4 bases, with 16 bases spanning the gap. This CDR3 is built from 15 residues. Germline V gene lookup returns CDR1 MNHEY and CDR2 SVGAGI. For the CDR3, the DNA is TGTGCCAGCAGATTAGCGGCCTACTCATACAATGAGCAGTTCTTC. It is translated as CASRLAAYSYNEQFF.

V is TRBV7-9 and J is TRBJ1-1, with D hard to call. Trimming removed 1 base at V and 4 bases at J, with 7 bases between. The germline V gene encodes CDR1 SEHNR and CDR2 FQNEAQ (reference sequence). CDR3 size: 13 residues. The CDR3 DNA reads TGTGCCAGCAGCTTAGGGCAGATCACTGAAGCTTTCTTT. Translating gives CASSLGQITEAFF. Full variable domain (missing parts from reference TRBV7-9 and TRBJ1-1): DTGVSQNPRHKITKRGQNVTFRCDPISEHNRLYWYRQTLGQGPEFLTYFQNEAQLEKSRLLSDRFSAERPKGSFSTLEIQRTEQGDSAMYLCASSLGQITEAFFGQGTRLTVV.

DNA of the CDR3: TGTGCCAGCAGTTCGGTTCCCGGGACTAGCGGGAGGGCCTACGAGCAGTACTTC. Encoded protein: CASSSVPGTSGRAYEQYF. This rearrangement joins TRBV28 to TRBJ2-7; 16 nucleotides match TRBD2. With V trimmed by 4 bases and J by 2 bases, 8 bases remained unmatched. The V gene's germline CDR1 is MDHEN and CDR2 SYDVKM. There are 18 residues in the CDR3.

This clone was seen more than once but under ten times. This chain uses TRBV29-1 with TRBJ2-7; TRBD1 might be the D (7 bases). Germline-derived CDR1 and CDR2 are SQVTM and ANQGSEA. The CDR3 consists of 12 residues. The germline V and J ends were trimmed by 7 bases and 2 bases, with 12 bases remaining between them. In nucleotides, the CDR3 is TGCAGCGCGCGGGACAGTGCCTACGAGCAGTACTTC. This sequence encodes CSARDSAYEQYF.

V usage is TRBV7-9 and J usage is TRBJ2-7, with 9 positions matching TRBD2. CDR1 is SEHNR, CDR2 FQNEAQ, per germline (reference sequence). The CDR3 has 16 residues. With V trimmed by 5 bases and J by 3 bases, 11 bases remained unmatched. In DNA, the CDR3 is TGTGCCAGCAGCCGTAAGCGGGAGGCCGACTACTACGAGCAGTACTTC. Its translation is CASSRKREADYYEQYF.

This chain connects TRBV20-1 to TRBJ1-1, with no clear D. V dropped 6 bases and J dropped 3 bases, with 8 bases sitting between them. Germline V gives CDR1 DFQATT, CDR2 SNEGSKA (reference sequence). The CDR3 spans 11 residues. CDR3 in amino acids: CSAPEDTEAFF. The CDR3 coding sequence is TGCAGTGCGCCGGAGGACACTGAAGCTTTCTTT.

The genes are TRBV29-1 and TRBJ2-7; TRBD2 is a possible D gene (6 bases). Germline CDR1 reads SQVTM; CDR2 reads ANQGSEA. The CDR3 extends over 14 amino acids. Trimming removed 7 bases from V and 5 bases from J, with 21 bases in between. The CDR3 is CSGGTPGGSHEQYF. As DNA, the CDR3 is TGCAGCGGCGGGACTCCCGGAGGGAGCCACGAGCAGTACTTC.

The chain employs TRBV19 and TRBJ2-3, with a tentative D call TRBD1 (6 bases). The germline V gene has CDR1 LNHDA and CDR2 SQIVND (reference sequence). The CDR3 length is 16 residues. Deletions cut 3 bases from V and 2 bases from J, with 15 bases between. CDR3 in amino acids: CASSIMTGPITDTQYF. The DNA of the CDR3 is TGTGCCAGTAGTATCATGACAGGTCCGATCACAGATACGCAGTATTTT.

The V and J genes are TRBV11-2 and TRBJ1-6; 8 bases fit TRBD1. The germline gives CDR1 SGHAT, CDR2 FQNNGV. V shed 4 bases and J 9 bases; nucleotides not matched to a gene: 17. CDR3 size: 18 residues. In DNA form, the CDR3 reads TGTGCCAGCAGCTCTTATGGACAGGGCGGCACCCCGGGTTCACCCCTCCACTTT. Protein sequence: CASSSYGQGGTPGSPLHF.

The chain combines TRBV5-1 with TRBJ2-7, with TRBD2 matching 13 bases. Losses at the gene ends were 4 bases for V and 1 base for J; bases not matched to a gene: 14. This CDR3 is 19 amino acids long. Per the germline V gene, CDR1 is SGHRS and CDR2 is YFSETQ. The CDR3 DNA sequence: TGCGCCAGCAGCCCCCCTCCGTCAGGACTAGCGGGGGAGTCCTACGAGCAGTACTTC. Amino acids: CASSPPPSGLAGESYEQYF.